This T cell receptor beta chain was recorded in a study of blood T cells in healthy people across ages. Comment on this clonotype: One end of the junction is discordant with germline, which a read error may explain.

Through a sample-barcoded 5' primer and a J-beta primer mix, a second PCR was run for about 7 to 12 cycles. In TCRdb, the 5' RACE reads were re-called with MiXCR into one record per CDR3 protein. The sample consists of approximately 1.5 million distinct CDR3 sequences, almost 35% of them appearing once. The sequence came from a woman aged 30 to 39 in good health. The specimen sequenced was blood.

The CDR3 here is CATSSEDRGYNEQFF. DNA for the CDR3: TGTGCCACCAGCAGTGAGGACAGGGGATACAACGAGCAGTTCTTC. The V call is TRBV15, the J call TRBJ2-1, with TRBD1 matching over 9 bases. CDR3 length: 15 amino acids. Per germline, CDR1 LNHNV and CDR2 YYDKDF (reference sequence).